This TCR beta chain stems from a study of T cell responses to AZD1222 COVID-19 vaccine. In the study overall: Second-dose intervals near 4 or 12 weeks were combined. Findings and limits, study-wide: Once two AZD1222 doses were given, Spike-specific TCR breadth and depth went up. Donors skewed white British and female; clonal diversity was possibly underestimated.

As to this clone: Its specificity is not known. An end of the junction differs from the germline gene, which may be a read error.

Profiled with immunoSEQ multiplex PCR; TCRdb holds only in-frame clones, not every one. The sample carries about 120,000 clones, roughly 92% recorded once. Sequencing was performed on peripheral blood, taken on day 0 of AZD1222 vaccination. The source is an adult in good health.

The CDR3 spells CASSLGGPVTKAFF. DNA of the CDR3: TGTGCCAGCAGTTTGGGAGGGCCCGTCACTAAAGCTTTCTTT. The rearrangement uses TRBV27 and TRBJ1-1; no firm D call. CDR1 MNHEY and CDR2 SMNVEV come from the germline V gene (reference sequence). The CDR3 totals 14 residues.